This T cell receptor (beta chain) was retrieved from a study of T cells in Graves' hyperthyroidism and ophthalmopathy. Study-level results: A 13 V-J signature model discriminated ophthalmopathy versus stable hyperthyroidism. Prediction of ophthalmopathy progression came a median roughly 7.1 months pre-onset.

TCR beta CDR3 sequences were amplified from RNA transcripts. TCR CDR3 underwent first-round RT-PCR with the HTBI primer set. TCRdb itself ran the multiplex PCR reads through MiXCR, one entry per CDR3 protein. The repertoire holds 300,000 to 350,000 distinct CDR3 sequences, with about 20% as singletons. Over 18 months, lack of ophthalmopathy progression marked Graves' hyperthyroidism as stable. Hyperthyroidism in the patients, aged 18 to 65, was newly diagnosed and under 2 months in duration. The CDR3 runs 15 residues. Trimming removed 1 base at V and 4 bases at J, with 11 bases between. Germline values: CDR1 SGHTA, CDR2 FQGNSA. This clonotype was recorded a few times. Antigen unknown.

The clonotype comes from a woman aged 50 to 60 with Graves' hyperthyroidism. The chain carries TRBV7-2 and TRBJ1-5; D is possibly TRBD1 (5 bases). The sample was blood. The CDR3 here is CASSLGGSQNQPQHF. In DNA form, the CDR3 reads TGTGCCAGCAGCTTAGGGGGGAGCCAGAATCAGCCCCAGCATTTT. Looking up the rest from reference TRBV7-2 and TRBJ1-5 gives the full variable domain: GAGVSQSPSNKVTEKGKDVELRCDPISGHTALYWYRQSLGQGLEFLIYFQGNSAPDKSGLPSDRFSAERTGGSVSTLTIQRTQQEDSAVYLCASSLGGSQNQPQHFGDGTRLSIL.